The entry that follows covers one T cell receptor beta chain sequence. Antigen: not known. The data were taken from a study of immune evolution from preneoplasia to lung adenocarcinoma. General study results and limits: Later-stage lesions appeared to have more T cells, more diversity, less clonality.

Method: immunoSEQ multiplex PCR; TCRdb's copy keeps in-frame clones and lacks some. The table shows approximately 6,900 clones, with 75% to 90% occurring only once. Germline loops: CDR1 SGHNT, CDR2 YYREEE (reference sequence). Trimming took 7 bases from V and 5 from J; bases not matched to a gene: 7. The CDR3 has 13 residues. H&E slides confirmed each diagnosis, reviewed by two pathologists independently. The TCR originated in a donor older than 65 with lung adenocarcinoma. This sequence joins TRBV5-4 and TRBJ1-1; TRBD1 aligns across 8 bases. Sequencing was done on a sample of FFPE lung adenocarcinoma in situ tissue. CDR3 sequence (DNA): TGTGCCAGCGGCCCTTGGGACAGGACTGAAGCTTTCTTT. Protein: CASGPWDRTEAFF.